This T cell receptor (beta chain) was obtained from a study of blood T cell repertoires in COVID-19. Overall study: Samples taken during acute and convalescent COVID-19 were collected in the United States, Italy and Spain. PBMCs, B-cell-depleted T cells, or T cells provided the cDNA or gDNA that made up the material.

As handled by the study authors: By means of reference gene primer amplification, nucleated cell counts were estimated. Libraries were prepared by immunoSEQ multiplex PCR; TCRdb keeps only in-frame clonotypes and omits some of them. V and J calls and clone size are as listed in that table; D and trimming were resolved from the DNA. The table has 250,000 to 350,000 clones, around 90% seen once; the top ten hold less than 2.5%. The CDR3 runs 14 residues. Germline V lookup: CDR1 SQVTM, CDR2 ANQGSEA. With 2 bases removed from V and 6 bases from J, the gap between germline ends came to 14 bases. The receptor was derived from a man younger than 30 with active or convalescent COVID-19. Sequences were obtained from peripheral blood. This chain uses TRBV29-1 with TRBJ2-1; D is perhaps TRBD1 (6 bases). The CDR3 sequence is CSVEKPGRGNEQFF. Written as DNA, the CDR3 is TGCAGCGTTGAAAAACCGGGCAGGGGCAATGAGCAGTTCTTC.